This entry lists 28 T cell receptor beta chains sequenced from one sample in a study of T cells in Graves' hyperthyroidism and ophthalmopathy. RNA transcripts provided the source from which TCR beta CDR3 regions were amplified. First-round RT-PCR targeting the TCR CDR3 was performed with the HTBI primer set. TCRdb passed the multiplex PCR reads through MiXCR, listing each CDR3 protein once. The sample has more than 150,000 distinct CDR3 sequences; over 15% are singletons. Sequences were obtained from blood. The receptor source for this set is a woman between 45 and 60 years old with Graves' hyperthyroidism.

This clonotype was recorded many times. CDR3 sequence reads: CASRRRRDPSYEQYF. CDR3 nucleotide sequence: TGTGCCAGCAGGAGAAGGAGGGATCCCTCCTACGAGCAGTACTTC. The chain recombines TRBV7-8 with TRBJ2-7; a possible D gene is TRBD2 (6 bases). Per the germline V gene, CDR1 is SGHVS and CDR2 is FQNEAQ. CDR3 length equals 15 residues. V was pared by 6 bases and J by 0 bases, with 15 bases between.

This clonotype was detected ten times or more. This chain joins TRBV6-1 and TRBJ2-5, with TRBD2 matching over 7 bases. V gave up 5 bases and J gave up 4 bases; unmatched junction bases: 7. Per the germline V gene, CDR1 is MNHNS and CDR2 is SASEGT. CDR3 size: 14 residues. The CDR3 DNA follows: TGTGCCAGCAGTTCCCTCCCGGGGGGAGAGACCCAGTACTTC. Translating gives CASSSLPGGETQYF.

This clonotype was recorded a few times. This chain connects TRBV7-3 to TRBJ1-2, with TRBD1 matching over 8 bases. CDR3 length: 16 amino acids. V lost 5 bases, J lost 1 base, and 9 bases stayed unmatched. CDR1 and CDR2 from the germline V gene are SGHTA and FQGTGA. CDR3 in DNA: TGTGCCAGCAGCCTCGGGACAGGTGCAAATAACTATGGCTACACCTTC. The encoded protein is CASSLGTGANNYGYTF. The complete variable domain, with remaining parts taken from reference TRBV7-3 and TRBJ1-2, reads GAGVSQTPSNKVTEKGKYVELRCDPISGHTALYWYRQSLGQGPEFLIYFQGTGAADDSGLPNDRFFAVRPEGSVSTLKIQRTERGDSAVYLCASSLGTGANNYGYTFGSGTRLTVV.

This clonotype has a count of ten or more. V usage is TRBV7-2 and J usage is TRBJ2-1; 12 bases agree with TRBD2. This CDR3 spans 15 amino acids. In germline, CDR1 is SGHTA, CDR2 FQGNSA. Losses at the gene ends were 4 bases for V and 7 bases for J; bases not matched to a gene: 5. The CDR3 sequence: CASSSPTSGGNEQFF. CDR3 bases: TGTGCCAGCAGCTCGCCGACTAGCGGGGGTAATGAGCAGTTCTTC. Based on the CDR3 plus reference TRBV7-2 and TRBJ2-1, the full variable domain is GAGVSQSPSNKVTEKGKDVELRCDPISGHTALYWYRQSLGQGLEFLIYFQGNSAPDKSGLPSDRFSAERTGGSVSTLTIQRTQQEDSAVYLCASSSPTSGGNEQFFGPGTRLTVL.

This clonotype was found many times. The V call is TRBV24-1, the J call TRBJ2-5; unclear D gene. Per the germline V gene, CDR1 is KGHDR and CDR2 is SFDVKD. The CDR3 runs to 15 residues. The V end lost 3 bases, the J end lost 9 bases, and 19 bases lay between the germline ends. In DNA, the CDR3 is TGTGCCACCAGTGATACCACAAAGGGCTCCCGGGCCCAGTACTTC. Protein product: CATSDTTKGSRAQYF.

This clonotype was recorded many times. The J gene is TRBJ2-1, the V gene TRBV7-2; D ambiguous. The length of the CDR3 is 12 residues. CDR1 and CDR2 from the germline V gene are SGHTA and FQGNSA. The V end was cut by 2 bases, the J end by 6 bases, with 5 bases between. The CDR3, as DNA: TGTGCCAGCAGCTTAATTACCAATGAGCAGTTCTTC. Its protein is CASSLITNEQFF.

This clonotype showed up many times. The genes are TRBV27 and TRBJ1-4; D might be TRBD1 (6 bases). The CDR3 is 19 amino acids. Germline values: CDR1 MNHEY, CDR2 SMNVEV (reference sequence). V lost 6 bases and J lost 7, with 30 bases in between. CDR3 sequence: CASRFHSHPGRGQGEKLFF. The CDR3 region has the DNA TGTGCCAGCAGGTTCCACTCTCACCCAGGTCGGGGGCAGGGTGAAAAACTGTTTTTT.

This clonotype was observed a few times. V gene TRBV11-2 combines with J gene TRBJ2-7; 8 bases agree with TRBD1. The V gene's germline CDR1 is SGHAT and CDR2 FQNNGV. V was clipped by 5 bases and J by 7 bases; unmatched bases: 10. The CDR3 is 14 residues long. For the CDR3, the DNA is TGTGCCAGCAGCCTAGGACAGGGATCGGGAGAGCAGTACTTC. Protein product: CASSLGQGSGEQYF.

The chain joins TRBV19 to TRBJ1-5; D gene ambiguous. Germline CDR1 reads LNHDA; CDR2 reads SQIVND (reference sequence). V lost 1 base and J 5 bases, leaving 6 bases between the germline ends. The CDR3 length is 13 residues. The DNA of the CDR3 is TGTGCCAGTAGTATAGTTGAGGATCAGCCCCAGCATTTT. Amino acids: CASSIVEDQPQHF. Combining the CDR3 with reference TRBV19 and TRBJ1-5 gives the whole variable domain DGGITQSPKYLFRKEGQNVTLSCEQNLNHDAMYWYRQDPGQGLRLIYYSQIVNDFQKGDIAEGYSVSREKKESFPLTVTSAQKNPTAFYLCASSIVEDQPQHFGDGTRLSIL.

The chain is built from TRBV7-3 and TRBJ2-5; the D gene is possibly TRBD1 (6 bases). V lost 2 bases, J lost 2 bases, and 12 bases lay in between. Germline CDR1 SGHTA, CDR2 FQGTGA. This CDR3 comprises 15 residues. In DNA form, the CDR3 reads TGTGCCAGCAGCTTATATGTAGACAGGCAAGAGACCCAGTACTTC. This sequence encodes CASSLYVDRQETQYF.

The CDR3 region is CASSRDRGGADTEAFF. CDR3 nucleotide sequence: TGTGCCAGCAGCCGAGACCGTGGGGGGGCTGACACTGAAGCTTTCTTT. J is TRBJ1-1 and V is TRBV4-2; weak D call: TRBD1 (6 bases). CDR1 and CDR2 from the germline V gene are LGHNA and YNFKEQ. V dropped 4 bases and J dropped 3 bases, with 18 bases sitting between them. The CDR3 spans 16 residues.

This clonotype has a count of ten or more. The chain has TRBV11-2 and TRBJ1-1, with 7 bases aligning to TRBD1. The CDR3 is made up of 14 amino acids. V lost 5 bases to trimming and J lost 0 bases; unmatched junction nucleotides: 3. The germline V gene encodes CDR1 SGHAT and CDR2 FQNNGV. CDR3 bases: TGTGCCAGCAGCACAACAGGGGTGAACACTGAAGCTTTCTTT. Its protein is CASSTTGVNTEAFF.

This clonotype was observed at least ten times. The V call is TRBV3-1, the J call TRBJ1-2, with a weak D call TRBD1 (6 bases). The length of the CDR3 is 16 residues. Per the germline V gene, CDR1 is LGHDT and CDR2 is YNNKEL (reference sequence). V gave up 3 bases and J gave up 3 bases, with 17 bases separating them. CDR3 protein: CASSHTGTQVDYGYTF. DNA of the CDR3: TGTGCCAGCAGCCATACCGGGACACAAGTAGACTATGGCTACACCTTC. Full variable domain (rest looked up from reference TRBV3-1 and TRBJ1-2): DTAVSQTPKYLVTQMGNDKSIKCEQNLGHDTMYWYKQDSKKFLKIMFSYNNKELIINETVPNRFSPKSPDKAHLNLHINSLELGDSAVYFCASSHTGTQVDYGYTFGSGTRLTVV.

This rearrangement joins TRBV27 to TRBJ2-7; 8 nucleotides align to TRBD1. The V gene's germline CDR1 is MNHEY and CDR2 SMNVEV (reference sequence). The CDR3 runs to 13 residues. V shed 6 bases, J shed 4 bases, and the junction held 5 bases outside the gene matches. The CDR3 loop reads CASRATGGYEQYF. The CDR3 DNA follows: TGTGCCAGCAGGGCAACAGGGGGTTACGAGCAGTACTTC.

The gene calls are TRBV7-8 and TRBJ2-1, with D perhaps TRBD2 (6 bases). CDR1 is SGHVS and CDR2 is FQNEAQ in the germline V gene. V was shortened by 3 bases and J by 10 bases, with 19 bases between the two germline ends. This CDR3 region has 15 residues. The CDR3 DNA follows: TGTGCCAGCAGCTTTGTGGACTCTTCCGCGGGAGAGCAGTTCTTC. Its protein product is CASSFVDSSAGEQFF.

V and J are TRBV28 and TRBJ2-7; D is perhaps TRBD1 (6 bases). Germline-derived CDR1 and CDR2 are MDHEN and SYDVKM. The CDR3 sequence is 16 residues long. Trimming took off 2 bases at V and 2 bases at J, with 16 bases between the two ends. CDR3 nucleotide sequence: TGTGCCAGCAGTTTACCAAGGACAGAGCTCACCTACGAGCAGTACTTC. Encoded protein: CASSLPRTELTYEQYF.

In this sample, this clonotype turned up a few times. This chain connects TRBV18 to TRBJ2-7, with 12 bases aligning to TRBD1. Germline V lookup: CDR1 KGHSH, CDR2 LQKENI. This CDR3 comprises 14 residues. Trimming at V came to 6 bases and at J to 6 bases, leaving 6 bases not matched to a gene. The CDR3 protein is CASSPGQGASEQYF. As DNA, the CDR3 is TGTGCCAGCTCTCCGGGACAGGGGGCTTCCGAGCAGTACTTC.

This clonotype was recorded many times. The chain is built from TRBV6-2 or TRBV6-3 and TRBJ2-1, with D unclear. There are 14 residues in the CDR3. Germline V lookup: CDR1 MNHEY, CDR2 SVGEGT. V was trimmed by 6 bases and J by 10 bases, leaving 19 bases between them. The CDR3 loop is CASSLLPSGWEQFF. The CDR3, as DNA: TGTGCCAGCAGCCTCCTACCGAGTGGTTGGGAGCAGTTCTTC.

This clonotype appeared many times. The rearrangement links TRBV28 to TRBJ1-2; the match to TRBD1 covers 9 bases. Unmatched junction bases numbered 4, after V lost 5 bases and J lost 0 bases. CDR1 and CDR2 (germline): MDHEN, SYDVKM. The CDR3 spans 15 residues. The CDR3 spells CASSAGTGPNYGYTF. The CDR3 nucleotides read TGTGCCAGCAGTGCCGGGACAGGGCCTAACTATGGCTACACCTTC.

This clonotype was observed at least ten times. This chain connects TRBV5-1 to TRBJ1-3, with 8 bases identical to TRBD1. With 5 bases clipped from V and 2 bases from J, the junction kept 3 bases outside the gene matches. Looked up from germline, CDR1 is SGHRS and CDR2 is YFSETQ. The CDR3 extends over 14 amino acids. CDR3 sequence (DNA): TGCGCCAGCAGTCTGACAGGGGCTGGAAACACCATATATTTT. This codes for CASSLTGAGNTIYF.

This clonotype was detected many times. The rearrangement uses TRBV7-9 and TRBJ2-3, with D unresolved. The CDR3 runs to 15 residues. Germline V gives CDR1 SEHNR, CDR2 FQNEAQ (reference sequence). V dropped 2 bases and J dropped 1 base, with 10 bases sitting between them. CDR3 sequence (DNA): TGTGCCAGCAGCTTACGGGCGGTGGGCACAGATACGCAGTATTTT. Amino acids: CASSLRAVGTDTQYF.

This clonotype was seen ten or more times. The chain uses TRBV10-3 and TRBJ1-4; 7 bases align to TRBD1. CDR3 length equals 15 residues. The ends lost 10 bases at V and 0 bases at J; junction bases unmatched: 8. Germline V gives CDR1 ENHRY, CDR2 SYGVKD. This chain's CDR3 is CASLVTGTTNEKLFF. In DNA form, the CDR3 reads TGTGCCAGCCTAGTGACAGGGACAACTAATGAAAAACTGTTTTTT.

In its sample, this clonotype was seen many times. The gene calls are TRBV7-2 and TRBJ1-3, with D perhaps matching TRBD1 (6 bases). The CDR3 is made up of 15 amino acids. CDR1 is SGHTA, CDR2 FQGNSA, per germline. Deletions cut 1 base from V and 4 bases from J, with 11 bases between. This CDR3 reads CASSLVYRAGNTIYF. The CDR3 nucleotides read TGTGCCAGCAGCTTAGTATACAGGGCCGGAAACACCATATATTTT.

This clonotype was counted many times. V usage is TRBV19 and J usage is TRBJ2-1, with TRBD2 matching over 10 bases. Germline V gene lookup returns CDR1 LNHDA and CDR2 SQIVND (reference sequence). The CDR3 covers 15 residues. V shed 8 bases and J 4 bases; nucleotides not matched to a gene: 8. The CDR3 here is CASALTSGEYNEQFF. The DNA for the CDR3 is TGTGCCAGTGCCCTCACTAGCGGGGAGTACAATGAGCAGTTCTTC.

This clonotype has ten or more counts. The J gene is TRBJ2-3, the V gene TRBV7-9, with D possibly matching TRBD2 (5 bases). V gave up 8 bases and J gave up 0 bases, with 21 bases separating them. Germline V lookup: CDR1 SEHNR, CDR2 FQNEAQ (reference sequence). This CDR3 spans 17 amino acids. The DNA for the CDR3 is TGTGCCAGCGCGGAAAATATTCTAGCTTCTAGCACAGATACGCAGTATTTT. Translated, it gives CASAENILASSTDTQYF.

The genes are TRBV7-9 and TRBJ2-7; tentative D call: TRBD1 (7 bases). Germline CDR1 SEHNR, CDR2 FQNEAQ (reference sequence). The CDR3 runs 18 residues. The germline V and J ends were trimmed by 4 bases and 2 bases, with 24 bases remaining between them. This CDR3 reads CASSYDRVGGDAAYEQYF. CDR3 in DNA: TGTGCCAGCAGCTACGACAGGGTAGGCGGGGATGCGGCCTACGAGCAGTACTTC.

As to this clonotype: The junction departs from the called germline gene at one end, perhaps through a read error. The V call is TRBV19, the J call TRBJ1-2; D is uncertain. Per the germline V gene, CDR1 is LNHDA and CDR2 is SQIVND (reference sequence). This CDR3 has 13 amino acids. CDR3 coding DNA: TGTGCCAGTAGTATCGACGGATACTATGGCTGCACCTTC. Its protein is CASSIDGYYGCTF.

This clonotype was found many times. The chain has TRBV19 and TRBJ1-5; TRBD1 is a possible D gene (5 bases). V lost 6 bases and J lost 2, with 11 bases in between. Germline lookup yields CDR1 LNHDA and CDR2 SQIVND (reference sequence). The CDR3 is made up of 14 amino acids. CDR3 loop: CASRGGEGNQPQHF. The CDR3 nucleotides are TGTGCCAGTAGAGGAGGGGAGGGCAATCAGCCCCAGCATTTT.